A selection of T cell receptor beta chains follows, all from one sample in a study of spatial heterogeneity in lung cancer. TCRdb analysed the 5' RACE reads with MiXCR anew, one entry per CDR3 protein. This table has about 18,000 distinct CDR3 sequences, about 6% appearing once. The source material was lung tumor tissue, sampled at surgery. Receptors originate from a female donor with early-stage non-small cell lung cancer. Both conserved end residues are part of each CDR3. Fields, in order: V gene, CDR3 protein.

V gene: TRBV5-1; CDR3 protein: CASSLVGTLWEETQYF
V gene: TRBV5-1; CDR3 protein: CASSLEVGRFFEQYF
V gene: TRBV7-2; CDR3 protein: CASSRHIGLRTGELFF
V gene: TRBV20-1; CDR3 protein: CSARAPPEEAFF
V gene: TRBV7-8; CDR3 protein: CASSPARQYGYTF
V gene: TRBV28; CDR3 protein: CASSLWGRPETRYF
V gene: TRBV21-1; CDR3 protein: CASSEIWAANYGYTF
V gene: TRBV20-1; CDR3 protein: CSARLVSSYNSPLHF
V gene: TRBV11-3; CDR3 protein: CASSPTRPQGRDNNSPLHF
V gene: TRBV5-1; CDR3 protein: CASSLGQGDEKLFF
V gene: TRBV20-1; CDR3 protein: CSASRGLSTDTQYF
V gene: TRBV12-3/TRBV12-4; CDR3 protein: CASTTGSPPQHF
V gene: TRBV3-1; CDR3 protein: CASSQQWGDSYEQYF
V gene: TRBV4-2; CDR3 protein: CASSQLGDGHEQYF
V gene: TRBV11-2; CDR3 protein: CASSHGRYTQYF
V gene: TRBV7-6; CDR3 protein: CASSLSGIYEQYF
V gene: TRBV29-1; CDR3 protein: CSLQDRHYGYTF
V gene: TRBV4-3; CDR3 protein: CASSQVRGIGQPQHF
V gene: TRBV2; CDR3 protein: CASSQRAEQYF
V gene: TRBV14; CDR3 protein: CASSPSYTTSGKTFF